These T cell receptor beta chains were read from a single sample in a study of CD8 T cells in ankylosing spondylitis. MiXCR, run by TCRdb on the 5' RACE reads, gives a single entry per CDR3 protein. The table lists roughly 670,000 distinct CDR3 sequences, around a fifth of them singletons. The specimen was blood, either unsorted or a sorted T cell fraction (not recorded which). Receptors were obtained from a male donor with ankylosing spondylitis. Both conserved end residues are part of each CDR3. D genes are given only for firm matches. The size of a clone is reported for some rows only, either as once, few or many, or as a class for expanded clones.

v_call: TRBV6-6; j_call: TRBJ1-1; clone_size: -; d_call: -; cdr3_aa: CASSRKVTEAFF; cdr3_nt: TGTGCCAGCAGTCGAAAAGTCACTGAAGCTTTCTTT
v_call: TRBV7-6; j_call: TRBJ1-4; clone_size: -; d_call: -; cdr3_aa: CASSLNANEKLFF; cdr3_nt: TGTGCCAGCAGCTTAAACGCCAATGAAAAACTGTTTTTT
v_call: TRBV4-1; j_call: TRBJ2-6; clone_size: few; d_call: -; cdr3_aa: CATRGSGANVLTF; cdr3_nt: TGCGCCACAAGGGGCTCTGGGGCCAACGTCCTGACTTTC
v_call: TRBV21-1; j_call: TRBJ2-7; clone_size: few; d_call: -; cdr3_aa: CASSKLGSGSLESGEQYF; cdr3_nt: TGTGCCAGCAGCAAATTGGGTAGCGGGAGTTTAGAGTCGGGGGAGCAGTACTTC
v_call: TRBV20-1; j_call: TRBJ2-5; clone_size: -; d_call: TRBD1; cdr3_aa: CSASLPGGTGYQETQYF; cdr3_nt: TGCAGTGCTAGTCTCCCGGGCGGGACAGGGTACCAAGAGACCCAGTACTTC
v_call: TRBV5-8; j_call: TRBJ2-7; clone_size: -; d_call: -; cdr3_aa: CASSFNSGILNYEQYF; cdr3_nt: TGTGCCAGCAGTTTTAATTCGGGAATCCTCAACTACGAGCAGTACTTC
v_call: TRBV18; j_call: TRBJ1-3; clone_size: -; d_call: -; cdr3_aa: CASTPKDSGNTIYF; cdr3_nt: TGTGCCAGCACCCCGAAGGACTCTGGAAACACCATATATTTT
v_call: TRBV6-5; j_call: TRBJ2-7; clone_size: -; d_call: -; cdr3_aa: CASSYQARSYEQYF; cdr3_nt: TGTGCCAGCAGTTACCAGGCCAGATCCTACGAGCAGTACTTC
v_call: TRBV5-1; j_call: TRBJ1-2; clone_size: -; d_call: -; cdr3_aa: CASSPVEGIGGYTF; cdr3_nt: TGCGCCAGCAGCCCGGTTGAGGGGATCGGCGGCTACACCTTC
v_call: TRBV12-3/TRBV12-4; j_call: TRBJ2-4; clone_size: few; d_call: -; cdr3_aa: CASSFRQARAKNIQYF; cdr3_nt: TGTGCCAGCAGTTTCAGACAGGCGAGAGCCAAAAACATTCAGTACTTC
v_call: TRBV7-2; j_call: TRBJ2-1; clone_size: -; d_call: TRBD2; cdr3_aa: CASSDGGGSYNEQFF; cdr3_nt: TGTGCCAGCAGCGACGGCGGGGGCTCCTACAATGAGCAGTTCTTC
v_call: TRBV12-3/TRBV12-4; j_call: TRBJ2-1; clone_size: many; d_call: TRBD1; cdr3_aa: CASSPWGRDRGVEQFF; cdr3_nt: TGTGCCAGCAGTCCATGGGGTAGGGACAGGGGTGTTGAGCAGTTCTTC
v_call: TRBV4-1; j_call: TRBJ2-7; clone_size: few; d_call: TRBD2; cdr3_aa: CASSLVAGDGFGEQYF; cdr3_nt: TGCGCCAGCAGCCTCGTTGCGGGGGACGGGTTCGGCGAGCAGTACTTC
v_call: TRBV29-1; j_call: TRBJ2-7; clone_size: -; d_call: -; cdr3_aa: CSVELGYEQYF; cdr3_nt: TGCAGCGTTGAATTGGGTTACGAGCAGTACTTC
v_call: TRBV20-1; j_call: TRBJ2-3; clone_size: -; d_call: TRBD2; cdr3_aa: CSARDLSGGDTDTQYF; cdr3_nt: TGCAGTGCTAGAGATCTGAGCGGGGGGGACACAGATACGCAGTATTTT
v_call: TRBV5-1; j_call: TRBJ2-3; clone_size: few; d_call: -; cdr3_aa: CASSLNSRTGARTDTQYF; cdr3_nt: TGCGCCAGCAGCTTGAATTCTCGGACGGGGGCCCGCACAGATACGCAGTATTTT
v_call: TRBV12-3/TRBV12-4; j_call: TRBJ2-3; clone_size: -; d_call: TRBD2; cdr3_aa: CASSFGLAGPSTDTQYF; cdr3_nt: TGTGCCAGCAGTTTTGGGCTAGCGGGACCTAGCACAGATACGCAGTATTTT
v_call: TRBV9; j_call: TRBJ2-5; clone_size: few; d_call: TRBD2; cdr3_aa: CASSARGGEGLQETQYF; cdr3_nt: TGTGCCAGCAGCGCCCGTGGGGGGGAGGGCCTCCAAGAGACCCAGTACTTC
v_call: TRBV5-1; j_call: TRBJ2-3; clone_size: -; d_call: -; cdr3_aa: CASSRRESTDTQYF; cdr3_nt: TGCGCCAGCAGCCGCAGGGAAAGCACAGATACGCAGTATTTT
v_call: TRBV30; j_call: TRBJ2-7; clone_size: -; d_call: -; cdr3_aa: CAWSVLSSYEQYF; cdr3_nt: TGTGCCTGGAGTGTACTCAGTAGTTACGAGCAGTACTTC
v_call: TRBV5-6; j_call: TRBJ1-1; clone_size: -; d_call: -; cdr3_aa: CASSFRGGRPIDTEAFF; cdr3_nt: TGTGCCAGCAGTTTCCGGGGAGGTAGGCCGATCGACACTGAAGCTTTCTTT
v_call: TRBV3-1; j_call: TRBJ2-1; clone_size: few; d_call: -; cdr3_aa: CASSQDWRLSDEQFF; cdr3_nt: TGTGCCAGCAGCCAAGATTGGCGGCTTTCGGATGAGCAGTTCTTC
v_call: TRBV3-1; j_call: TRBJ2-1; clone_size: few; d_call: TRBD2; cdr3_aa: CASSQGVTSGMFF; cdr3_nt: TGTGCCAGCAGCCAAGGGGTTACTAGCGGAATGTTCTTC
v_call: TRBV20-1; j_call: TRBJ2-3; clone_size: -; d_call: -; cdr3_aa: CSAIGLDTQYF; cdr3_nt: TGCAGTGCTATTGGCCTGGATACGCAGTATTTT
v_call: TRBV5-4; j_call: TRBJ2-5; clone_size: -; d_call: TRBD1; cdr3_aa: CASSARTGGETQYF; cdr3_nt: TGTGCCAGCAGCGCCAGGACAGGAGGAGAGACCCAGTACTTC
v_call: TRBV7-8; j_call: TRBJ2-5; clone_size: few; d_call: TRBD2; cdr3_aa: CASSQSPGGGLARETQYF; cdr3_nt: TGTGCCAGCAGCCAGTCCCCCGGGGGAGGACTAGCTCGGGAGACCCAGTACTTC
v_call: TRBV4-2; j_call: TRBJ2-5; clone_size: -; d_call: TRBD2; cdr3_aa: CASSQVALAGGGRRAETQYF; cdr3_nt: TGTGCCAGCAGCCAAGTCGCGCTAGCGGGAGGAGGACGTCGGGCAGAGACCCAGTACTTC
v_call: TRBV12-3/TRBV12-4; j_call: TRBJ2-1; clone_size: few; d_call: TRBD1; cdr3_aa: CASSLAGTEYSSYNEQFF; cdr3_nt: TGTGCCAGCAGTTTAGCTGGGACAGAGTATAGCTCCTACAATGAGCAGTTCTTC
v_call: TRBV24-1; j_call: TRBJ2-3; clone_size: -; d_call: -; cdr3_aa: CATSDHRASTDTQYF; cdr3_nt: TGTGCCACCAGTGATCACAGGGCCAGCACAGATACGCAGTATTTT
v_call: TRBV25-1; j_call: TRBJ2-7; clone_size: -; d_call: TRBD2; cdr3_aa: CASSDSGRAVYEQYF; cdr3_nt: TGTGCCAGCAGTGATAGCGGGAGGGCTGTCTACGAGCAGTACTTC
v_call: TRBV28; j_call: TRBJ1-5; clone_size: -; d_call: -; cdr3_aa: CASSLAAQGSNQPQHF; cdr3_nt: TGTGCCAGCAGTTTAGCGGCACAGGGTAGCAATCAGCCCCAGCATTTT
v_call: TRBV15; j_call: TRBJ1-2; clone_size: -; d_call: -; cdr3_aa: CATSRDDVKGVGGYTF; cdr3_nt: TGTGCCACCAGCAGAGACGATGTTAAGGGGGTAGGTGGCTACACCTTC
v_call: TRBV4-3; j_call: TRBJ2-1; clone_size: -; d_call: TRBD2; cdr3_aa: CASSQDPAGVSYNEQFF; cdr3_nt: TGCGCCAGCAGCCAAGATCCAGCGGGAGTGTCCTACAATGAGCAGTTCTTC
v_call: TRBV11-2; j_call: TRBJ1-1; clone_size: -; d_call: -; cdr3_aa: CASSPRVALDRNTEAFF; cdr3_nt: TGTGCCAGCAGCCCGCGTGTTGCCCTCGACCGGAACACTGAAGCTTTCTTT
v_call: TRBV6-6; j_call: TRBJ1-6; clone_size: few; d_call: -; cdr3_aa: CASTRAGNSPLHF; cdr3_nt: TGTGCCAGCACGAGGGCAGGGAATTCACCCCTCCACTTT
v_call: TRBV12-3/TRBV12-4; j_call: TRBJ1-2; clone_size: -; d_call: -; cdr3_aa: CASRPTGVYGYTF; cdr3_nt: TGTGCCAGCAGGCCGACGGGGGTCTATGGCTACACCTTC
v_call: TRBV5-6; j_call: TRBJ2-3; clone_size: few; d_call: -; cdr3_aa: CASSLMWTDTDTQYF; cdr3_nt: TGTGCCAGCAGCTTAATGTGGACAGACACAGATACGCAGTATTTT
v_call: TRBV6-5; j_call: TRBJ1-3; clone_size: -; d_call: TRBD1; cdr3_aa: CASSYSGDSSSGNTIYF; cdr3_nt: TGTGCCAGCAGTTACTCGGGGGACAGCTCCTCTGGAAACACCATATATTTT
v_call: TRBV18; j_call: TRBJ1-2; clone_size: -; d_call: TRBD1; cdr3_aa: CASSPYGTGSGYTF; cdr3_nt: TGTGCCAGCTCACCATATGGGACAGGATCTGGCTACACCTTC
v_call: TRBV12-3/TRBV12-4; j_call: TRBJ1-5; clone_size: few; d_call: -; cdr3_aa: CASSFGNNQPQHF; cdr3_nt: TGTGCCAGCAGTTTCGGGAACAATCAGCCCCAGCATTTT
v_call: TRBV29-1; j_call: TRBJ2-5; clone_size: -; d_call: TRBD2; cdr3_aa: CTTSGGDNTPQETQYF; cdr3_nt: TGCACGACTAGCGGGGGAGACAATACCCCCCAAGAGACCCAGTACTTC
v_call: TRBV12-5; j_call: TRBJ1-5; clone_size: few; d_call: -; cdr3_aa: CASGFTVMGSNQPQHF; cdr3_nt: TGTGCTAGTGGTTTTACCGTGATGGGTAGCAATCAGCCCCAGCATTTT
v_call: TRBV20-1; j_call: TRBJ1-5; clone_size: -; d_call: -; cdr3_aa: CSARSVQGSNQPQHF; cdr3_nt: TGCAGTGCTAGATCAGTTCAGGGGAGCAATCAGCCCCAGCATTTT
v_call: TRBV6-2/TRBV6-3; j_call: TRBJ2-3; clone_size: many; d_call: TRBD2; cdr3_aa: CASSRGLATDTQYF; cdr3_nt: TGTGCCAGCAGCCGGGGACTAGCCACAGATACGCAGTATTTT
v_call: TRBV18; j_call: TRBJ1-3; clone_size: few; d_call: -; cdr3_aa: CASSPPFGSYGNTIYF; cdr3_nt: TGTGCCAGCTCACCACCGTTCGGCAGCTATGGAAACACCATATATTTT
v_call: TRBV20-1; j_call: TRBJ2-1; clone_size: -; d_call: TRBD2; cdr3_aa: CSAPRQGGGYGYNEQFF; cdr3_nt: TGCAGTGCCCCCAGACAAGGCGGGGGGTATGGCTACAATGAGCAGTTCTTC
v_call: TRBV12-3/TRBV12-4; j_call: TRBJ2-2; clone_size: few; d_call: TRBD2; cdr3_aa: CATGGWGTGELFF; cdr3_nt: TGTGCCACGGGGGGTTGGGGCACCGGGGAGCTGTTTTTT
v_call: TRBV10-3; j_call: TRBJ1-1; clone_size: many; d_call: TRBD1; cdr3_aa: CAISKGSDRAEAFF; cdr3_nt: TGTGCCATCAGCAAAGGCTCCGACAGGGCCGAAGCTTTCTTT
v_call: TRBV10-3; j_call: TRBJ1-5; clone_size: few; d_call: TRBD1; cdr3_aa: CAISLTGGNQPQHF; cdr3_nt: TGTGCCATCAGTCTGACAGGGGGCAATCAGCCCCAGCATTTT
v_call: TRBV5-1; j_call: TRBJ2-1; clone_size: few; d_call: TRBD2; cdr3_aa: CASTRGAAYNEQFF; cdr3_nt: TGCGCCAGCACGCGGGGGGCGGCGTACAATGAGCAGTTCTTC